This T cell receptor beta chain derives from a study of T-cell memory formation after mild COVID-19 (dated by TCRdb to the early 2020s). For context, the study as a whole: TCR sequence clusters from the two donors were largely donor specific. T-cell clones expanding and contracting after mild COVID-19 in a couple of donors were tracked by longitudinal TCRalpha and TCRbeta repertoire sequencing. The cohort was made up of two young adult volunteers, one female and one male, who were previously healthy.

The sequencer was an Illumina NovaSeq 6000. cDNA libraries for TCRalpha and TCRbeta were prepared by 5'RACE using constant-segment primers, with sample barcodes and unique molecular identifiers added. RNA was extracted from every sample with Trizol reagent. Libraries were amplified in two PCR steps, with a second sample barcode and Illumina TruSeq adapters added in the second step. The libraries were sequenced on an Illumina NovaSeq using 2 x 150 bp paired-end reads. In the source study's methods: With migec v1.2.7, reads were demultiplexed and then collapsed into UMI-guided consensus sequences. Using mixcr v2.1.11, UMI consensuses were aligned to TRA and TRB V and J templates and then assembled into clonotypes. Clonotypes were classified as expanded or contracted when called significant by both edgeR and NoisET, with noise models trained on biological replicates. For edgeR calls, the cutoffs were a false discovery rate-adjusted p below 0.01 and a log2 fold-change threshold of 1. As an exploratory analysis of dynamics, max-normalized trajectories of the 1000 most abundant clonotypes were examined by PCA with hierarchical clustering. Separately sequenced CD4+ and CD8+ repertoires were used to assign a CD4 or CD8 phenotype to each responding clone. Using fastp trimming at Q25 and MiXCR clonotype assembly, TCRdb reanalyzed the public sequencing data and kept in-frame beta chains. Identical CDR3 protein sequences are pooled into one entry, listed with their most common genes and DNA. The V and J calls here are based on TCRdb, not the publication. The sample records hundreds of thousands of distinct CDR3 sequences, roughly an eighth of which are singletons. The leading ten clones occupy about 20% of the sample.

This clonotype came up many times. What antigen it recognizes has not been identified. No much larger clone exists at a distance of one base, and base qualities are not known. CDR1 LGHDT and CDR2 YNNKEL were looked up in the germline V gene (reference sequence). Trimming takes 3 bases off V and 3 bases off J; junction bases not matched to a gene: 3. The CDR3 has 14 amino acids, counting the end cysteine and phenylalanine. Of all the DNA, just the CDR3 is kept, 42 bases in frame from base 1. Results the study describes overall, beyond this receptor: Only a couple of mild cases were covered in the study, and larger cohorts including severe cases with pre-infection samples were considered necessary. Whether the second-wave clones peaking on day 37 were SARS-CoV-2 specific was not confirmed. From day 15 to 85, contracting clones showed balanced CD4/CD8 phenotypes, whereas a second wave of clones that expanded from day 15 to 37 leaned towards CD4+. Some responding clones were detected in pre-infection memory, which suggested that pre-existing cross-reactive memory T cells had joined the SARS-CoV-2 response. Contracting CD4+ clones were found mainly in CM and EM memory subsets, while CD8+ clones were enriched in EMRA.

Ficoll-Paque density gradient centrifugation was the method used to isolate PBMCs. The origin of this receptor is a man younger than 35 who had mild COVID-19 (a few samples of this study predate the infection). The sample titles of this study are shuffled in the database, so cell type and time point are left out; the donor was told from shared clones. Sequences were obtained from PBMCs or a T cell subset sorted from them (not recorded which). The chain employs TRBV3-1 and TRBJ2-5; the central 8 bases match TRBD2. DNA sequence: TGTGCCAGCAGCCATAGCGGGGAAGAAGAGACCCAGTACTTC. Its protein product is CASSHSGEEETQYF.